This T cell receptor (beta chain) comes out of a study of OX40 agonist ivuxolimab in advanced cancers. Across the study: Intravenous ivuxolimab at 0.01 to 10 mg/kg was given to patients every 2 weeks. Study-wide results and limits: Expanded peripheral T cells had an undetermined antigen specificity. Clonal expansion among partial responders at 0.1-3.0 mg/kg ranked near the lowest.

Here immunoSEQ multiplex PCR was the method, and the copy in TCRdb shows in-frame clones only, minus some. The sample holds over 65,000 clones, 85% to 90% seen once. This CDR3 comprises 15 residues. Germline lookup yields CDR1 MDHEN and CDR2 SYDVKM. Between the trimmed V and J ends, which lost 5 bases and 5 bases, there was a span of 18 bases. This clone was seen once. Its cognate antigen is unknown. V gene TRBV28 combines with J gene TRBJ1-2; tentatively, D is TRBD1 (6 bases). Material: CD4+ or CD8+ T cells sorted from blood, obtained in a trial of the OX40 agonist ivuxolimab. The sequence came from an adult with an advanced solid tumor such as melanoma, head and neck, liver or kidney cancer. The CDR3 loop reads CASSVMTGTIYGYTF. DNA of the CDR3: TGTGCCAGCAGTGTCATGACTGGGACAATATATGGCTACACCTTC.